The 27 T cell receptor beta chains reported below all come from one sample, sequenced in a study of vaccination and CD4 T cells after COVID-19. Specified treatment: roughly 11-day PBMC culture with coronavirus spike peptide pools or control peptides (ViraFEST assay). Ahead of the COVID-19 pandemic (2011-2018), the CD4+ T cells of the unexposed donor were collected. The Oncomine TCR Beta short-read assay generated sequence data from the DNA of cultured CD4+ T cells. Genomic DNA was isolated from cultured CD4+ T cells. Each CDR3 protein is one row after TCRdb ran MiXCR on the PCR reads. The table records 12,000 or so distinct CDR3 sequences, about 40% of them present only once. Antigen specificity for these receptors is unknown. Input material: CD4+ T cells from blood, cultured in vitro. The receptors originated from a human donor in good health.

The CDR3 nucleotides read TGTGCCAGCAGTGAAGAGGCCAGGCCTAACTATGGCTACACCTTC. It translates to CASSEEARPNYGYTF. The V call is TRBV6-1, the J call TRBJ1-2; D remains ambiguous. V shed 1 base and J shed 0 bases, with 9 bases lying between them. The CDR3 runs to 15 residues. Germline V gives CDR1 MNHNS, CDR2 SASEGT.

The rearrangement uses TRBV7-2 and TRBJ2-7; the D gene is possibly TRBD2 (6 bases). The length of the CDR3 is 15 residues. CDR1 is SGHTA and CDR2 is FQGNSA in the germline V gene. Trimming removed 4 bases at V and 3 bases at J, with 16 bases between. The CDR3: CASSSRGLASYEQYF. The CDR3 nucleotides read TGTGCCAGCAGCTCTAGAGGGCTAGCGAGCTACGAGCAGTACTTC.

This CDR3 is CASSIEEGQVNQPQHF. For the CDR3, the DNA is TGTGCCAGTAGTATAGAAGAGGGACAGGTGAATCAGCCCCAGCATTTT. The genes are TRBV19 and TRBJ1-5; 8 bases are shared with TRBD1. The CDR3 sequence is 16 residues long. The trim removed 0 bases at V and 4 bases at J, leaving 5 bases unmatched. Germline V gene data show CDR1 as LNHDA and CDR2 as SQIVND (reference sequence).

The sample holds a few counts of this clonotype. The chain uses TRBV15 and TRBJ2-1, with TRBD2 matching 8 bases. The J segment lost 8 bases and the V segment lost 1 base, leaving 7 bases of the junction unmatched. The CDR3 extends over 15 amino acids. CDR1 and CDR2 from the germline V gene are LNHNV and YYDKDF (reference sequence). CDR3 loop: CATSRGAGEFDEQFF. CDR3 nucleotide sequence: TGTGCCACCAGCAGAGGAGCGGGGGAGTTCGATGAGCAGTTCTTC.

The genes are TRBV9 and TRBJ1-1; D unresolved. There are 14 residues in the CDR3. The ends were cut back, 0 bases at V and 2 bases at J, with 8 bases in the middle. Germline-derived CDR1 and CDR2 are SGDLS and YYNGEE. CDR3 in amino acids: CASSVGGTNTEAFF. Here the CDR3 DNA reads TGTGCCAGCAGCGTAGGGGGTACCAACACTGAAGCTTTCTTT.

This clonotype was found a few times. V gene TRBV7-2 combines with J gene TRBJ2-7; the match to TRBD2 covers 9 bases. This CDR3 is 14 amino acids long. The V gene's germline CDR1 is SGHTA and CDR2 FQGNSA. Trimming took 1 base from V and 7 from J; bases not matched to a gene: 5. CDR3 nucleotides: TGTGCCAGCAGCTTAGAACTAGCGGGTGGAGAGCAGTACTTC. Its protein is CASSLELAGGEQYF.

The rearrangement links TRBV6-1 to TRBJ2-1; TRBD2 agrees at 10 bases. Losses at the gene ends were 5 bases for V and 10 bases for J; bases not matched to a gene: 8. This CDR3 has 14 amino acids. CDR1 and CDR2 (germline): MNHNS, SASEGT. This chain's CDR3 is CASSLSGRGEEQFF. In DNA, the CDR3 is TGTGCCAGCAGTCTGAGCGGGAGGGGAGAAGAGCAGTTCTTC.

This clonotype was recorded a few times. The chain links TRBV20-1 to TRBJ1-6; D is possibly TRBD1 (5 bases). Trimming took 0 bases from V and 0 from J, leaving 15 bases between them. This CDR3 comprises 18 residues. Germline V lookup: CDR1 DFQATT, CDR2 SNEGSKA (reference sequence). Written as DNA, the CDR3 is TGCAGTGCTAGAGATCCGTGGGAGGGGCCCTCCTATAATTCACCCCTCCACTTT. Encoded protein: CSARDPWEGPSYNSPLHF.

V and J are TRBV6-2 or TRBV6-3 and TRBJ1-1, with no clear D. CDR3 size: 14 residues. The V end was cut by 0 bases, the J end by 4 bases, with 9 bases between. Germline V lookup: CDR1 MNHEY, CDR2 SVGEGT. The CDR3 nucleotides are TGTGCCAGCAGTTACTCTGTGGCAGCCACTGAAGCTTTCTTT. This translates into CASSYSVAATEAFF.

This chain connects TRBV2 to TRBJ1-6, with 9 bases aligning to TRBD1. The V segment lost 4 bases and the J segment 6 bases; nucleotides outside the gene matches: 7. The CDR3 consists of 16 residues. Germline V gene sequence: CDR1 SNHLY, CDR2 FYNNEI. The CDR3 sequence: CASSGAGTGSNSPLHF. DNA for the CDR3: TGTGCCAGCAGTGGCGCCGGGACAGGGAGTAATTCACCCCTCCACTTT.

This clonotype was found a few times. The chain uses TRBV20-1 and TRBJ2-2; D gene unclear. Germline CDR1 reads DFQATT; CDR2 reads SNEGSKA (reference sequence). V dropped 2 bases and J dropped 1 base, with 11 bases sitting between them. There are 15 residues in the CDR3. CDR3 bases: TGCAGTGCTAGACCCCAGGTAGTGAACACCGGGGAGCTGTTTTTT. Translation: CSARPQVVNTGELFF.

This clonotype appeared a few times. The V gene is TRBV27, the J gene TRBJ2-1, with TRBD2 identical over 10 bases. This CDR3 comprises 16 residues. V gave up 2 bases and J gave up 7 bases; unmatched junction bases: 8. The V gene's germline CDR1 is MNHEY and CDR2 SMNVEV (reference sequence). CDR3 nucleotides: TGTGCCAGCAGTTTAAGAGTTGGGACTAGCGTTAATGAGCAGTTCTTC. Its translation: CASSLRVGTSVNEQFF.

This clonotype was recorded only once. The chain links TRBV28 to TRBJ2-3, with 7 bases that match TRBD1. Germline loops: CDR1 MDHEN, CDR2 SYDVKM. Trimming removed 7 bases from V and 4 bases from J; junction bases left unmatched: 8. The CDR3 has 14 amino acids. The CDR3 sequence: CASKMTGQADTQYF. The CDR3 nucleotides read TGTGCCAGCAAGATGACAGGGCAGGCAGATACGCAGTATTTT.

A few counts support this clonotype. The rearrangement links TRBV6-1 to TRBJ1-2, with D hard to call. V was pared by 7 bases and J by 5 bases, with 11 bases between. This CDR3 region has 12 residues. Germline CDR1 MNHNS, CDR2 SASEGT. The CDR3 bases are TGTGCCAGCATCGACCCCGGGTATGGCTACACCTTC. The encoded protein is CASIDPGYGYTF.

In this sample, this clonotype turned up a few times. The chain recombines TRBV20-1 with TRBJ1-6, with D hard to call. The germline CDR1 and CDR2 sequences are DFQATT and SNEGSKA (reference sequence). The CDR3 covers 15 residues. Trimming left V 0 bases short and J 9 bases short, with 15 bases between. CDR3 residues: CSARDGGHIVSPLHF. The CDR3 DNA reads TGCAGTGCTAGAGATGGTGGGCATATTGTTTCACCCCTCCACTTT.

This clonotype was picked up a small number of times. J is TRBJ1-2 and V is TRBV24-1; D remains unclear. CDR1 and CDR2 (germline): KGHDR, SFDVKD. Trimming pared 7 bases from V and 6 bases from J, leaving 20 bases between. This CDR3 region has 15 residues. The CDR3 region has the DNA TGTGCCACCAGCGACCCTCGAAACGGGTTACATGGCTACACCTTC. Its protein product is CATSDPRNGLHGYTF.

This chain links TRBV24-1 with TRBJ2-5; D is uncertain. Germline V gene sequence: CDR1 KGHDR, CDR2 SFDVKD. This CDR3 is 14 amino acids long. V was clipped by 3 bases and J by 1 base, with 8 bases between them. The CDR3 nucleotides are TGTGCCACCAGTGATCTGTTCGCCCAAGAGACCCAGTACTTC. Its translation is CATSDLFAQETQYF.

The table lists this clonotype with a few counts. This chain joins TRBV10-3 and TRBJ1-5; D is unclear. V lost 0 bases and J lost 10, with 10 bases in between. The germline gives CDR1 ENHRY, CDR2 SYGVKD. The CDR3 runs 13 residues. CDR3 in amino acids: CAISESTGLPQHF. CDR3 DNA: TGTGCCATCAGTGAGTCGACGGGTCTCCCCCAGCATTTT.

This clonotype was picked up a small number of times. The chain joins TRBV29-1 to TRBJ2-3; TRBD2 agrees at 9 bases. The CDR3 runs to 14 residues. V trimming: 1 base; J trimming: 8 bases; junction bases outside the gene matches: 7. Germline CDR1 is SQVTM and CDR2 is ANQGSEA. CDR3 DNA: TGCAGCGTTGAAGCTAGCGGGGTTCAGGGTACGCAGTATTTT. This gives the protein CSVEASGVQGTQYF.

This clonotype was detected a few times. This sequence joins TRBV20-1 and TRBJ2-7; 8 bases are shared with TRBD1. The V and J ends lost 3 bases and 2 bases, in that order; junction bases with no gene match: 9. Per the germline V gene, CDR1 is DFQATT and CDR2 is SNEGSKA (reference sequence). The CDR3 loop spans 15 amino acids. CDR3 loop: CSARTRDRHPYEQYF. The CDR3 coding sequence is TGCAGTGCTAGGACCCGGGACAGGCACCCCTACGAGCAGTACTTC.

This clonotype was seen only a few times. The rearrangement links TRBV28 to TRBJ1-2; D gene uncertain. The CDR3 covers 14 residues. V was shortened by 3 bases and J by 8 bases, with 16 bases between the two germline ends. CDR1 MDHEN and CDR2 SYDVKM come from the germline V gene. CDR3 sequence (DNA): TGTGCCAGCAGTTTTATGCCGGGGATTAACGGCTACACCTTC. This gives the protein CASSFMPGINGYTF.

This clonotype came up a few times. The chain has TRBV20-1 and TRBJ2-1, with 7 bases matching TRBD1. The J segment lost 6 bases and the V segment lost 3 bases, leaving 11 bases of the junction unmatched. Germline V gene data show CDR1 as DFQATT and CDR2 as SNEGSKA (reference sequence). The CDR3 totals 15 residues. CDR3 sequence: CSARKIDRDGNEQFF. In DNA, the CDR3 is TGCAGTGCTAGGAAGATTGACAGGGACGGCAATGAGCAGTTCTTC.

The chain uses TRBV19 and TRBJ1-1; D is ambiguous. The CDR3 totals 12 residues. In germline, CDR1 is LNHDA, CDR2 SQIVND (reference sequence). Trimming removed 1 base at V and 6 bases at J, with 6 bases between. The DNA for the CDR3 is TGTGCCAGTAGTATAGTGGCTTCTGAAGCTTTCTTT. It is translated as CASSIVASEAFF.

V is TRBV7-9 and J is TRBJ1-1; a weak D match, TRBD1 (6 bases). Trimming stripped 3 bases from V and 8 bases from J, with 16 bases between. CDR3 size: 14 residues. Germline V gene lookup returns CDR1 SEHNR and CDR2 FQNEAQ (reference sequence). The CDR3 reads CASSFSGRGFEAFF. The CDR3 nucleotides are TGTGCCAGCAGCTTTTCCGGCAGGGGATTCGAAGCTTTCTTT.

CDR3 coding DNA: TGTGCCAGCAGCCCCGACGGGGGTAACTATGGCTACACCTTC. Translating gives CASSPDGGNYGYTF. The chain combines TRBV6-1 with TRBJ1-2; a weak D match, TRBD1 (5 bases). This CDR3 spans 14 amino acids. Trimming cost V 6 bases and J 1 base, with 12 bases left between them. In germline, CDR1 is MNHNS, CDR2 SASEGT.

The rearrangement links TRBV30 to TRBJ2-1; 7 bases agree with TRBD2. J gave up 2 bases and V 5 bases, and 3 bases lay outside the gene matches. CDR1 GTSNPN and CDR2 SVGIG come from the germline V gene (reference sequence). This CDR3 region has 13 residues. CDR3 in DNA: TGTGCCTGGGCCCGGGGGGCCTACAATGAGCAGTTCTTC. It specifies CAWARGAYNEQFF.

The CDR3 bases are TGTGCCAGTAGTATAGGAGGACTAGCGGGACTCGGCCAAGAGACCCAGTACTTC. Translating gives CASSIGGLAGLGQETQYF. V usage is TRBV19 and J usage is TRBJ2-5; 12 bases agree with TRBD2. This CDR3 has 18 amino acids. CDR1 is LNHDA, CDR2 SQIVND, per germline (reference sequence). Losses at the gene ends were 1 base for V and 1 base for J; bases not matched to a gene: 7.